This T cell receptor beta chain was profiled in a study of PD-L1 blockade in urothelial cancer. Across the study: Male patients with bladder-origin urothelial cancer numbered about nine tenths of the roughly 29. Across blood samples, T cells had a median count of roughly 140,000.

Note on this clone: What it recognizes is unknown.

Overall study results and limits: Pretreatment clonality of the blood TCR repertoire below the median was predictive of superior survival.

The CDR3 covers 14 residues. V lost 6 bases and J lost 3; bases outside the gene matches: 6. Germline CDR1 SGHAT, CDR2 FQNNGV. Synthetic templates analogous to TCR were spiked into all PCRs individually. Libraries were prepared by immunoSEQ multiplex PCR; TCRdb keeps only in-frame clonotypes and omits some of them. The sample includes about 45,000 clones, approximately 90% of them seen just once. This specimen was PBMCs, taken around atezolizumab (anti-PD-L1) treatment. V and J are TRBV11-2 and TRBJ2-7; 9 nucleotides match TRBD1. The sequence came from an older woman with urothelial cancer. Written as DNA, the CDR3 is TGTGCCAGCAGTCCAGGGACAGGGAACTACGAGCAGTACTTC. Its protein product is CASSPGTGNYEQYF.